This T cell receptor (beta chain) was identified in a study of OX40 agonist ivuxolimab in advanced cancers. The study's findings and limits: The 0.1-3.0 mg/kg partial responders had among the lowest clonal expansion. Also showing low normalized T-cell clonal expansion were some of the nonresponders.

Here immunoSEQ multiplex PCR was the method, and the copy in TCRdb shows in-frame clones only, minus some. The sample lists just over 40,000 clones, 85% seen once, with roughly 16% in the top ten. Germline-derived CDR1 and CDR2 are SGHAT and FQNNGV. This CDR3 comprises 12 residues. V was cut by 2 bases and J by 4 bases, with 4 bases left in between. On this clone itself: What it binds is unknown.

Sample: CD4+ or CD8+ T cells sorted from blood, taken in a trial of the OX40 agonist ivuxolimab. The clonotype originates from an adult with an advanced solid tumor such as melanoma, head and neck, liver or kidney cancer. The rearrangement uses TRBV11-2 and TRBJ2-3; no firm D call. The DNA of the CDR3 is TGTGCCAGCAGCTTAACCCCAGATACGCAGTATTTT. Translating it yields CASSLTPDTQYF.